This T cell receptor (beta chain) was identified during a study of technical replicates of blood from several donors. The CDR3 loop spans 14 amino acids. Looked up from germline, CDR1 is SQVTM and CDR2 is ANQGSEA. J was trimmed by 7 bases and V by 7 bases; bases with no gene match: 12. TCRdb keeps only in-frame clones here, not all; method: immunoSEQ multiplex PCR. The data show tens of thousands of clones, 90% to 95% seen once. The gene calls are TRBV29-1 and TRBJ2-1, with TRBD2 matching 8 bases. The source of this sequence is a human donor in good health. Sequenced material: T cells isolated from PBMCs. CDR3 sequence reads: CSGRYSGKLNEQFF. The CDR3 region has the DNA TGCAGCGGAAGGTATAGCGGGAAACTGAATGAGCAGTTCTTC.